This TCR beta chain was captured in a study of spatial heterogeneity in lung cancer. By share of the sample, this clonotype is medium-sized. With the library built for alpha chains, this beta chain is off target and its frequency is not meaningful. Time point: sample taken at primary tumor resection. Whole RNA came from tumor, nontumor lung or frozen PBMC and was sequenced without being sorted. TCRdb independently ran MiXCR on the 5' RACE reads; one entry per CDR3 protein. The sample lists around 1,600 distinct CDR3 sequences, 7.9% occurring once. V trimming: 2 bases; J trimming: 5 bases; junction bases outside the gene matches: 7. Germline CDR1 SGHTA, CDR2 FQGNSA. The CDR3 runs to 15 residues.

The chain carries TRBV7-2 and TRBJ2-5; the match to TRBD2 covers 8 bases. The input for sequencing was normal lung tissue next to the tumor, taken at surgery. The sequence was obtained from a female donor with early-stage non-small cell lung cancer. The CDR3 region has the DNA TGTGCCAGCAGCTTAAATACGGGAGGGAGGGAGACCCAGTACTTC. Translating gives CASSLNTGGRETQYF.